The clone carrying this TCR beta chain was found many times. This sample stems from a study of T-cell reconstitution after alpha-beta-depleted transplantation in children. Preparing the TCRbeta library involved the use of unique molecular identifiers. TCRdb called the PCR reads again in MiXCR, with one record for every CDR3 protein. The sample lists 260,000 or so distinct CDR3 sequences, more than 10% occurring once. The CDR3 length is 15 residues. Trimming left V 6 bases short and J 2 bases short, with 15 bases between. This sequence originates from a human donor who donated a stem cell graft to a child with acute lymphoblastic leukemia. This specimen consisted of PBMCs from the stem cell graft donor, obtained from the stem cell graft. This sequence joins TRBV12-3 or TRBV12-4 and TRBJ2-3; D perhaps matches TRBD2 (6 bases). CDR3 in amino acids: CASSLSAGLTDTQYF. CDR3 in DNA: TGTGCCAGCAGCCTTTCCGCGGGGCTCACAGATACGCAGTATTTT.